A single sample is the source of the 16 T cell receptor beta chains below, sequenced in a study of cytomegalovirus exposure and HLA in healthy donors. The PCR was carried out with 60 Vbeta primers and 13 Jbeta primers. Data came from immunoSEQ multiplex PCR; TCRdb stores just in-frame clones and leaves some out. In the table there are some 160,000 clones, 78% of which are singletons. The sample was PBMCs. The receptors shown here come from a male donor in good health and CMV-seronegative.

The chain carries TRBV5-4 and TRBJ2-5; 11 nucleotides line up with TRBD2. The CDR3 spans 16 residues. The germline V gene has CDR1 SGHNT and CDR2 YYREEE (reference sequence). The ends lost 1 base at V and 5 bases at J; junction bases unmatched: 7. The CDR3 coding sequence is TGTGCCAGCAGCTTGCCCCGGCTAGCGGGGGGTGAGACCCAGTACTTC. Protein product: CASSLPRLAGGETQYF.

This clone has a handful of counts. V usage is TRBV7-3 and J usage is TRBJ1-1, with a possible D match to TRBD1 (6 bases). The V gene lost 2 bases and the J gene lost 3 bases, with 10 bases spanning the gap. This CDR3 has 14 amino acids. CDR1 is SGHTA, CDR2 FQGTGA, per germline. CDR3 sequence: CASSLEPGDTEAFF. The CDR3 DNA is TGTGCCAGCAGCTTAGAGCCAGGGGACACTGAAGCTTTCTTT.

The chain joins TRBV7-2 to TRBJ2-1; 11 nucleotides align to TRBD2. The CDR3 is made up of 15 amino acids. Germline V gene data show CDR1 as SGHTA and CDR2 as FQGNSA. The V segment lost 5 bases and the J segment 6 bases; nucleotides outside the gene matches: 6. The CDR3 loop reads CASSRLAGGLNEQFF. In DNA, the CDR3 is TGTGCCAGCAGCCGGCTAGCGGGGGGTCTCAATGAGCAGTTCTTC.

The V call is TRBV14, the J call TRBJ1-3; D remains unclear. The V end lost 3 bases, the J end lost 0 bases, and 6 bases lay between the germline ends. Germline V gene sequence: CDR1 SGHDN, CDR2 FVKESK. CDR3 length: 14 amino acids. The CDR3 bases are TGTGCCAGCAGCCAGGCCACCTCTGGAAACACCATATATTTT. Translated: CASSQATSGNTIYF.

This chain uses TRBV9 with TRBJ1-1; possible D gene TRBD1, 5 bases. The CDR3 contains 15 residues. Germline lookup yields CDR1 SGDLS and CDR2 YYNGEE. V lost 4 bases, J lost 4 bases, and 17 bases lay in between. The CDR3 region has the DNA TGTGCCAGCAGCCACACCGGGGGTTCGGCCACTGAAGCTTTCTTT. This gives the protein CASSHTGGSATEAFF.

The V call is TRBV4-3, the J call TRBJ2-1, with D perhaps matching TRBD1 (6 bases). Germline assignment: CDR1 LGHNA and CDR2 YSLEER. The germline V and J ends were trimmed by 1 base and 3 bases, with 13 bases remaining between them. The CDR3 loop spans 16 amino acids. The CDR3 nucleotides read TGCGCCAGCAGCCAAGGGGGGCTTCGCGACTACAATGAGCAGTTCTTC. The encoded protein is CASSQGGLRDYNEQFF.

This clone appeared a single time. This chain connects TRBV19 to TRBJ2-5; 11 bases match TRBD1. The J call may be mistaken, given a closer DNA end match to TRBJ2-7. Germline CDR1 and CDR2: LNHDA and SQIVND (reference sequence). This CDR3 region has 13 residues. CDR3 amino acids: CAIGTGGPYEQYF. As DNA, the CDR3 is TGTGCCATCGGGACAGGGGGACCCTACGAGCAGTACTTC.

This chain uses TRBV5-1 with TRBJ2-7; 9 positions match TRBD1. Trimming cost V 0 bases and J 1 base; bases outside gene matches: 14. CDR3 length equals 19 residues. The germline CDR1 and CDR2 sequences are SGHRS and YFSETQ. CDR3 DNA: TGCGCCAGCAGCTTGGCGGGTTTGTTAAGGGGACAGGGTTCCTACGAGCAGTACTTC. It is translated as CASSLAGLLRGQGSYEQYF.

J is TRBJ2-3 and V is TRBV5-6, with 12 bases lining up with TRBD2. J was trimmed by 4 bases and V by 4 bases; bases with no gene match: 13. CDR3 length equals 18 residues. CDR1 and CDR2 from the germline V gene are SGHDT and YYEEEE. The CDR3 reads CASSLLASGRAGADTQYF. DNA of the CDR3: TGTGCCAGCAGCCTGCTGGCTAGCGGGAGGGCCGGTGCAGATACGCAGTATTTT.

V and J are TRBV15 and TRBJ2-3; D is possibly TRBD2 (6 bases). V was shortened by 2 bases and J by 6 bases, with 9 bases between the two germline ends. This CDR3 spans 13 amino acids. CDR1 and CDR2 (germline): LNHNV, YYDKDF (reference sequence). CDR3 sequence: CATSRSLADTQYF. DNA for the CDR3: TGTGCCACCAGCAGAAGTCTAGCGGATACGCAGTATTTT.

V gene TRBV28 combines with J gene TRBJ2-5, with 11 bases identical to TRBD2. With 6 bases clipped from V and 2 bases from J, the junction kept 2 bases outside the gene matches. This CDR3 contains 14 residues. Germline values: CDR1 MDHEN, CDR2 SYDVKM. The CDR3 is CASRRLAGQETQYF. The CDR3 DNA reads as TGTGCCAGCAGACGACTAGCGGGACAAGAGACCCAGTACTTC.

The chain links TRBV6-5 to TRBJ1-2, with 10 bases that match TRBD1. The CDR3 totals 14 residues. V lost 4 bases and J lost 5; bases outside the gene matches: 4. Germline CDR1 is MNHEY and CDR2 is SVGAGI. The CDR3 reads CASSSDRGRYGYTF. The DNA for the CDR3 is TGTGCCAGCAGTTCAGACAGGGGGCGATATGGCTACACCTTC.

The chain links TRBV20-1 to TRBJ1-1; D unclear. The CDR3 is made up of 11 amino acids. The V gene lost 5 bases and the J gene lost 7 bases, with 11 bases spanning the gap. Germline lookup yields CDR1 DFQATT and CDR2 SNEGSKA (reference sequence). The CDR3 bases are TGCAGTGCTCCCCCCTCCCGTGAAGCTTTCTTT. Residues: CSAPPSREAFF.

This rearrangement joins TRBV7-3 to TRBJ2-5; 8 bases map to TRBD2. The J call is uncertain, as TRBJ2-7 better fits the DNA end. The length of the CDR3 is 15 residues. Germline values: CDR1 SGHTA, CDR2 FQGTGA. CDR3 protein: CASSSGVAGPYEQYF. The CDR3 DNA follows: TGTGCCAGCAGCTCGGGGGTAGCGGGACCCTACGAGCAGTACTTC.

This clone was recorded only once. The CDR3 region is CASSPGGINTGELFF. In DNA form, the CDR3 reads TGTGCCAGCAGCCCGGGGGGCATAAACACCGGGGAGCTGTTTTTT. The V gene is TRBV9, the J gene TRBJ2-2; D might be TRBD2 (7 bases). CDR1 and CDR2 from the germline V gene are SGDLS and YYNGEE. The CDR3 loop spans 15 amino acids. The V end lost 4 bases, the J end lost 2 bases, and 12 bases lay between the germline ends.

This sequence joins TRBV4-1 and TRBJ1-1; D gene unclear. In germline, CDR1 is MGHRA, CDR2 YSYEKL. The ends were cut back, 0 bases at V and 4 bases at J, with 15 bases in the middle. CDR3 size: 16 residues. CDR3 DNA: TGCGCCAGCAGCCAAGAGGTCAGTTGGAGGAGCACTGAAGCTTTCTTT. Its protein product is CASSQEVSWRSTEAFF.